Below, 4 T cell receptor beta chains from the same sample are listed, as sequenced in a study of T cell changes during pregnancy in multiple sclerosis. Only in-frame clones appear in the TCRdb table, and some are missing; sequencing was by immunoSEQ multiplex PCR. Of about 85,000 clones listed, 80% to 95% are singletons. The specimen comprised peripheral blood, sampled in the first trimester of pregnancy. The receptors stem from a female donor with multiple sclerosis, enrolled in a pregnancy study.

The DNA of the CDR3 is TGTGCCAGCACCTTCGAGGGCAATGAGCAGTTCTTC. Protein: CASTFEGNEQFF. The V and J genes are TRBV25-1 and TRBJ2-1; D perhaps matches TRBD2 (5 bases). Trimming took 7 bases from V and 6 from J, leaving 10 bases between them. Germline V gene lookup returns CDR1 MGHDK and CDR2 SYGVNS. The CDR3 loop spans 12 amino acids.

The rearrangement links TRBV19 to TRBJ2-5; TRBD2 might be the D (6 bases). CDR3 length: 13 amino acids. V gave up 6 bases and J gave up 5 bases, with 13 bases separating them. The germline V gene has CDR1 LNHDA and CDR2 SQIVND (reference sequence). The CDR3 protein is CASSVTGAETQYF. CDR3 nucleotide sequence: TGTGCCAGTAGCGTGACGGGAGCGGAGACCCAGTACTTC.

This chain links TRBV10-3 with TRBJ1-1; D may be TRBD1 (6 bases). Between the trimmed V and J ends, which lost 9 bases and 1 base, there was a span of 12 bases. This CDR3 has 13 amino acids. Per the germline V gene, CDR1 is ENHRY and CDR2 is SYGVKD. For the CDR3, the DNA is TGTGCCATTAATCAGGGGTCGAACACTGAAGCTTTCTTT. Protein: CAINQGSNTEAFF.

The chain is built from TRBV6-1 and TRBJ2-5; D possibly corresponds to TRBD1 (5 bases). From germline, CDR1 is MNHNS and CDR2 SASEGT. V shed 8 bases and J shed 2 bases, with 15 bases lying between them. The CDR3 consists of 14 residues. CDR3 in amino acids: CASLKGRGQETQYF. The CDR3 DNA sequence: TGTGCCAGCCTAAAGGGAAGGGGACAAGAGACCCAGTACTTC.